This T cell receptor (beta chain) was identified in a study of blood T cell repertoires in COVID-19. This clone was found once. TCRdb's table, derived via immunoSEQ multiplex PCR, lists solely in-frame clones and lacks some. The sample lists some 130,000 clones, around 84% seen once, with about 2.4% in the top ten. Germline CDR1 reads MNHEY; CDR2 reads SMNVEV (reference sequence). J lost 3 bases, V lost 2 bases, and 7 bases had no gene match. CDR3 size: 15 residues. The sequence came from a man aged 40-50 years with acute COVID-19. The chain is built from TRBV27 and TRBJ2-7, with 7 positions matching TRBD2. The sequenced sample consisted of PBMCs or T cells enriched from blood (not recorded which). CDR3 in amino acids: CASSLGGGSYYEQYF. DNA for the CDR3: TGTGCCAGCAGTTTAGGGGGGGGATCCTACTACGAGCAGTACTTC.